The T cell receptor beta chain described here comes from a study of beta chain features in type 1 diabetes. Expressed TCRB transcripts were sequenced because the entire RNA isolate underwent reverse transcription. Repertoires were generated with immunoSEQ multiplex PCR, while TCRdb's copy carries only in-frame clones and drops some. The table records some 150,000 clones, over 8.5% of them present only once. The study's findings and limits: Resolution of whether HLA type affects TCRB rearrangement was not achieved here.

The CDR3 contains 14 residues. With 1 base removed from V and 3 bases from J, the gap between germline ends came to 9 bases. Germline CDR1 LNHNV, CDR2 YYDKDF (reference sequence). About this clone: Its matching antigen is unknown.

It was one heparinised blood draw, averaging around 120 mL, that each donor gave. Via CD45RO/CCR7/CD25/CD127/CD95/CD27, cells of the CD4+ naive, central memory, regulatory and stem cell-like memory subsets were sorted. Purity exceeded 98% in all sorted populations. The chain combines TRBV15 with TRBJ1-2; D call uncertain. Input material: central memory CD4+ T cells from blood. The TCR originated in a man aged 18-30 years in good health. The CDR3 DNA reads as TGTGCCACCAGCAGAGCGGCAGGAGACTATGGCTACACCTTC. Encoded protein: CATSRAAGDYGYTF.